This T cell receptor beta chain was found in a study of shared clonotypes between healthy human individuals. Turning to the study itself: Each donor had three CD4 naive, three CD4 memory, two CD8 naive and one CD8 memory plate. Study-wide points: Rarefaction exposed incomplete sorted-subset sequencing despite large depth.

CD45RO-negative CD8 cells positively selected for CCR7 made up the naive population, which excluded terminally differentiated effector memory CD45RA+ cells. Method: immunoSEQ multiplex PCR; TCRdb's copy keeps in-frame clones and lacks some. Among approximately 740,000 clones listed, 80% to 95% were seen once. As concerns this clone: The target antigen is unknown.

Germline values: CDR1 LNHNV, CDR2 YYDKDF (reference sequence). The CDR3 has 15 amino acids. Trimming left V 0 bases short and J 2 bases short, with 11 bases between. The sequenced sample was naive CD8+ T cells sorted from blood. This clonotype originated in a man aged 25-45 years in good health. The chain carries TRBV15 and TRBJ2-7; unclear D gene. Here the CDR3 reads CATSRDPTPTYEQYF. The CDR3 nucleotides are TGTGCCACCAGCAGAGATCCCACCCCCACCTACGAGCAGTACTTC.